This T cell receptor beta chain emerged from a study of sequential checkpoint blockade in melanoma. As for the study in general: First-line arms were nivolumab then ipilimumab, or the reverse, randomized 1:1. Maintenance nivolumab came after either treatment sequence.

Treatment described: randomized to nivolumab then ipilimumab (arm A) or the reverse (arm B). None of the patients previously received DNA-damaging chemotherapy. The method was immunoSEQ multiplex PCR; TCRdb's version includes in-frame clones alone and lacks a portion of them. There are 30,000 to 45,000 clones in the sample; approximately 90% occur only once, and around 12% lies in the top ten. Germline V gene lookup returns CDR1 SGDLS and CDR2 YYNGEE. The CDR3 is 14 residues long. V gave up 7 bases and J gave up 4 bases, with 14 bases separating them. Sequenced here: CD8+ T cells sorted from blood (inferred from file names), sampled from a patient given nivolumab and ipilimumab in sequence. The sequence was obtained from a human donor with melanoma. The chain links TRBV9 to TRBJ2-2; a weak D match, TRBD1 (6 bases). CDR3 coding DNA: TGTGCCAGCTCCCCGACAGGAAGCACCGGGGAGCTGTTTTTT. Its protein product is CASSPTGSTGELFF.